These 23 T cell receptor beta chains were sequenced from one sample in a study of OX40 agonist ivuxolimab in advanced cancers. Clones were sequenced by immunoSEQ multiplex PCR, and TCRdb holds only the in-frame ones, with some missing. The sample yields 9,500 to 14,000 clones, around 80% seen once. This specimen consisted of CD4+ or CD8+ T cells sorted from blood, obtained in a trial of the OX40 agonist ivuxolimab. Every receptor here comes from an adult with an advanced solid tumor such as melanoma, head and neck, liver or kidney cancer.

This clone was detected a few times. The V gene is TRBV6-5, the J gene TRBJ1-1; no clear D. Germline V gene lookup returns CDR1 MNHEY and CDR2 SVGAGI. The germline V and J ends were trimmed by 0 bases and 0 bases, with 8 bases remaining between them. The CDR3 has 15 amino acids. In DNA form, the CDR3 reads TGTGCCAGCAGTTACTCGTCACGGTTGAACACTGAAGCTTTCTTT. It yields the protein CASSYSSRLNTEAFF.

This chain connects TRBV4-2 to TRBJ1-5, with D unresolved. This CDR3 is built from 15 residues. Germline assignment: CDR1 LGHNA and CDR2 YNFKEQ. Trimming took 0 bases from V and 0 from J, leaving 6 bases between them. The CDR3 nucleotides are TGTGCCAGCAGCCAAGACCTATATAGCAATCAGCCCCAGCATTTT. This encodes CASSQDLYSNQPQHF.

This sequence joins TRBV5-2 and TRBJ1-2. TRBV5-2 is described as a pseudogene. The CDR3 consists of 12 residues. The CDR3 DNA reads TGCGCCAGCAGCCAACCGGACTATGGCTACACCTTC. It encodes CASSQPDYGYTF.

The V gene is TRBV4-2, the J gene TRBJ2-7, with TRBD2 matching 11 bases. Germline-derived CDR1 and CDR2 are LGHNA and YNFKEQ. The length of the CDR3 is 14 residues. V gave up 5 bases and J gave up 2 bases; unmatched junction bases: 2. The CDR3 spells CASSETSGAYEQYF. CDR3 in DNA: TGTGCCAGCAGCGAGACTAGCGGGGCCTACGAGCAGTACTTC.

The chain employs TRBV6-1 and TRBJ2-7, with TRBD1 matching 9 bases. The CDR3 consists of 15 residues. Losses at the gene ends were 6 bases for V and 3 bases for J; bases not matched to a gene: 9. CDR1 is MNHNS and CDR2 is SASEGT in the germline V gene. The CDR3 DNA follows: TGTGCCAGCAGCAACTGGGGACAGGGAGTCTACGAGCAGTACTTC. Protein product: CASSNWGQGVYEQYF.

On this clone: The sample has other DNA sequences that encode this CDR3 too. The chain's CDR3 is CASSVVGGRVGELFF. As DNA, the CDR3 is TGTGCCAGCAGCGTAGTTGGGGGTCGCGTCGGGGAGCTGTTTTTT. This chain joins TRBV9 and TRBJ2-2; the D call may be TRBD1 or TRBD2 (5 bases each). Trimming removed 0 bases from V and 7 bases from J, with 13 bases in between. This CDR3 comprises 15 residues. CDR1 and CDR2 from the germline V gene are SGDLS and YYNGEE.

This clone appeared a few times. A much larger clone differs from this one at a single base, so this may be a read error. This chain links TRBV7-9 with TRBJ2-1; a possible D gene is TRBD1 (6 bases). The CDR3 covers 13 residues. Trimming took 3 bases from V and 3 from J, leaving 6 bases between them. In germline, CDR1 is SEHNR, CDR2 FQNEAQ (reference sequence). The CDR3 nucleotides read TGTGCCAGCAGCTTGGACAGCTACAATGAGCAGTTCTTC. This translates into CASSLDSYNEQFF.

The CDR3 here is CASSASGGRSEQFF. The CDR3 DNA is TGTGCCAGCAGCGCTAGCGGGGGGCGCTCTGAGCAGTTCTTC. The rearrangement joins TRBV9 to TRBJ2-1; 11 bases align to TRBD2. Germline V gene data show CDR1 as SGDLS and CDR2 as YYNGEE. The CDR3 extends over 14 amino acids. V lost 3 bases, J lost 9 bases, and 5 bases stayed unmatched.

The chain joins TRBV2 to TRBJ1-5; D is perhaps TRBD1 (5 bases). Germline values: CDR1 SNHLY, CDR2 FYNNEI. The CDR3 has 14 amino acids. Trimming removed 2 bases at V and 7 bases at J, with 12 bases between. CDR3 loop: CASSETGLEQPQHF. The CDR3, as DNA: TGTGCCAGCAGTGAAACGGGGCTGGAACAGCCCCAGCATTTT.

The rearrangement joins TRBV7-9 to TRBJ2-1; D remains ambiguous. Germline CDR1 and CDR2: SEHNR and FQNEAQ (reference sequence). The CDR3 runs to 12 residues. Deletions cut 5 bases from V and 6 bases from J, with 8 bases between. CDR3 bases: TGTGCCAGCAGCCCGGACGGCAATGAGCAGTTCTTC. It codes for CASSPDGNEQFF.

This clone was counted a few times. This may come from a read error, since a much larger clone is one base off. The chain couples TRBV5-1 to TRBJ2-7; the match to TRBD2 covers 9 bases. V trimming: 1 base; J trimming: 5 bases; junction bases outside the gene matches: 7. The germline V gene encodes CDR1 SGHRS and CDR2 YFSETQ. CDR3 length: 15 residues. The chain's CDR3 is CASSLLGGGEDEQYF. CDR3 DNA sequence: TGCGCCAGCAGCTTGTTGGGCGGGGGGGAAGACGAGCAGTACTTC.

In DNA, the CDR3 is TGTGCCAGCAGAGAGACAGGGGGTAATCAGCCCCAGCATTTT. It translates to CASRETGGNQPQHF. The chain has TRBV2 and TRBJ1-5; 9 bases align to TRBD1. The CDR3 covers 14 residues. The germline V gene has CDR1 SNHLY and CDR2 FYNNEI. J gave up 4 bases and V 6 bases, and 4 bases lay outside the gene matches.

The V and J genes are TRBV5-1 and TRBJ2-7, with D maybe TRBD2 (6 bases). Trimming cost V 3 bases and J 0 bases, with 7 bases left between them. This CDR3 comprises 13 residues. The germline V gene has CDR1 SGHRS and CDR2 YFSETQ. CDR3 coding DNA: TGCGCCAGCAGCTACGGGAGCTCCTACGAGCAGTACTTC. It is translated as CASSYGSSYEQYF.

This clone was observed once. J is TRBJ1-1 and V is TRBV16; D ambiguous. Trimming left V 6 bases short and J 0 bases short, with 17 bases between. The CDR3 has 16 amino acids. Germline CDR1 is KGHSY and CDR2 is FQNENV. CDR3 coding DNA: TGTGCCAGCAGTCGATCCCTGTCGTACCTGAACACTGAAGCTTTCTTT. It specifies CASSRSLSYLNTEAFF. Full variable domain (missing parts from reference TRBV16 and TRBJ1-1): GEEVAQTPKHLVRGEGQKAKLYCAPIKGHSYVFWYQQVLKNEFKFLISFQNENVFDETGMPKERFSAKCLPNSPCSLEIQATKLEDSAVYFCASSRSLSYLNTEAFFGQGTRLTVV.

This sequence joins TRBV6-1 and TRBJ1-4; TRBD1 matches 7 bases. Germline loops: CDR1 MNHNS, CDR2 SASEGT. With V trimmed by 5 bases and J by 5 bases, 5 bases remained unmatched. The CDR3 covers 14 residues. The CDR3, as DNA: TGTGCCAGCAGTCCGGGACAGTTAAATGAAAAACTGTTTTTT. It codes for CASSPGQLNEKLFF.

The chain is built from TRBV19 and TRBJ2-3; D gene uncertain. The CDR3 runs 13 residues. The germline V gene has CDR1 LNHDA and CDR2 SQIVND (reference sequence). V was clipped by 4 bases and J by 1 base, with 6 bases between them. CDR3 sequence: CASSNGGTDTQYF. The CDR3 DNA is TGTGCCAGTAGTAACGGTGGCACAGATACGCAGTATTTT.

The chain combines TRBV11-2 with TRBJ1-1; D possibly corresponds to TRBD1 (5 bases). Trimming cost V 5 bases and J 5 bases, with 15 bases left between them. The CDR3 has 14 residues. Germline V gene sequence: CDR1 SGHAT, CDR2 FQNNGV. The CDR3 bases are TGTGCCAGCAGCATAAACACGGGGGGTACTGAAGCTTTCTTT. This gives the protein CASSINTGGTEAFF. Using reference TRBV11-2 and TRBJ1-1 for the parts outside the CDR3, the full variable domain is EAGVAQSPRYKIIEKRQSVAFWCNPISGHATLYWYQQILGQGPKLLIQFQNNGVVDDSQLPKDRFSAERLKGVDSTLKIQPAKLEDSAVYLCASSINTGGTEAFFGQGTRLTVV.

This clone was detected a few times. The chain recombines TRBV29-1 with TRBJ2-1; 8 nucleotides line up with TRBD1. Per the germline V gene, CDR1 is SQVTM and CDR2 is ANQGSEA. The CDR3 has 14 residues. The J segment lost 7 bases and the V segment lost 4 bases, leaving 9 bases of the junction unmatched. In nucleotides, the CDR3 is TGCAGCGTTGTAAGCAGGGGGCTGTGGAATGAGCAGTTCTTC. It codes for CSVVSRGLWNEQFF.

Only a few counts were recorded for this clone. The V and J genes are TRBV11-2 and TRBJ1-1; D gene unclear. CDR1 is SGHAT, CDR2 FQNNGV, per germline. V was trimmed by 0 bases and J by 1 base, leaving 9 bases between them. The CDR3 spans 15 residues. CDR3 nucleotide sequence: TGTGCCAGCAGCTTAGATCTGGCAGGGAACACTGAAGCTTTCTTT. Translating gives CASSLDLAGNTEAFF.

The V gene is TRBV6-5, the J gene TRBJ2-5; D unclear. In germline, CDR1 is MNHEY, CDR2 SVGAGI. The CDR3 has 14 amino acids. The germline V and J ends were trimmed by 0 bases and 2 bases, with 7 bases remaining between them. The CDR3, as DNA: TGTGCCAGCAGTTACTCGGAATTACAAGAGACCCAGTACTTC. Its translation: CASSYSELQETQYF.

The chain recombines TRBV12-5 with TRBJ1-1; D gene unclear. The CDR3 spans 16 residues. Germline-derived CDR1 and CDR2 are LGHNT and FRNRAP. The V gene lost 5 bases and the J gene lost 0 bases, with 16 bases spanning the gap. Written as DNA, the CDR3 is TGTGCTAGTGGTGACTCATCTTGGGAGCTGAACACTGAAGCTTTCTTT. Its translation is CASGDSSWELNTEAFF.

This CDR3 reads CASRMGINYGYTF. The CDR3 bases are TGTGCCAGCAGAATGGGAATTAACTATGGCTACACCTTC. V usage is TRBV27 and J usage is TRBJ1-2; D is unclear. CDR3 length equals 13 residues. With 6 bases removed from V and 1 base from J, the gap between germline ends came to 9 bases. CDR1 and CDR2 from the germline V gene are MNHEY and SMNVEV (reference sequence).

This clone has a single count. The chain joins TRBV5-5 to TRBJ1-1; D remains ambiguous. The germline CDR1 and CDR2 sequences are SGHKS and YYEKEE (reference sequence). The CDR3 spans 13 residues. V dropped 1 base and J dropped 8 bases, with 12 bases sitting between them. In DNA, the CDR3 is TGTGCCAGCAGCTTGCGAGTGGACCCAGAAGCTTTCTTT. It is translated as CASSLRVDPEAFF.